The source of this T cell receptor beta chain is a study of blood T cell repertoires in COVID-19. Study information: The United States, Italy and Spain provided the acute and convalescent COVID-19 samples.

The CDR3 is 15 amino acids. Germline CDR1 is MGHDK and CDR2 is SYGVNS. V shed 3 bases and J 0 bases; nucleotides not matched to a gene: 2. Profiling relied on immunoSEQ multiplex PCR, and the TCRdb table lists in-frame clones only, not all of them. Among under 150,000 clones, over 75% were seen once, and the ten largest hold approximately 10%. The clonotype comes from a man older than 75 with acute or convalescent COVID-19. Sequenced sample: peripheral blood. The genes are TRBV25-1 and TRBJ1-3, with 7 bases that match TRBD1. The CDR3 coding sequence is TGTGCCAGCAGTGAGGGACAGATCTCTGGAAACACCATATATTTT. Protein: CASSEGQISGNTIYF.